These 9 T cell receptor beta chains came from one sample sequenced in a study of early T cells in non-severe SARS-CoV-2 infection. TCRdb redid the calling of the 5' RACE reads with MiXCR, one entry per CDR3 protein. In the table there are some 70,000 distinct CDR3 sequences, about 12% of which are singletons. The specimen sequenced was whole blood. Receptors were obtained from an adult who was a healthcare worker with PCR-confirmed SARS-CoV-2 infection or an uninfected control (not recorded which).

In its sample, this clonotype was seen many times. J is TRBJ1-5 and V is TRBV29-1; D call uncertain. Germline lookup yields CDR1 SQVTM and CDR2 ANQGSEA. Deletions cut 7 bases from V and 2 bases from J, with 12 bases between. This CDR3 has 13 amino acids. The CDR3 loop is CSAREGGNQPQHF. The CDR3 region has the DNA TGCAGCGCCCGCGAAGGAGGCAATCAGCCCCAGCATTTT.

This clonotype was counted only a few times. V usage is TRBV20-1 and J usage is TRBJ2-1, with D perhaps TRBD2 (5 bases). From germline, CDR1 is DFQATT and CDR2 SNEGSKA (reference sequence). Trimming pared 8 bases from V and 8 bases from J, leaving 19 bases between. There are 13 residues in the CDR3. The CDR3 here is CSKLSGILHEQFF. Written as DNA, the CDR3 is TGCAGTAAACTGAGCGGTATTCTGCATGAGCAGTTCTTC.

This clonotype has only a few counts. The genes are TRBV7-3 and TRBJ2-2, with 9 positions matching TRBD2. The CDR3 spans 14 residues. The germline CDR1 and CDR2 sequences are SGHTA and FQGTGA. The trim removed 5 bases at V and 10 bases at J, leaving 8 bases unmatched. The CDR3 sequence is CASSPLTSGTELFF. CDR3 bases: TGTGCCAGCAGCCCACTGACTAGCGGAACGGAGCTGTTTTTT. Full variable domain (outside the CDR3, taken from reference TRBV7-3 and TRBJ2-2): GAGVSQTPSNKVTEKGKYVELRCDPISGHTALYWYRQSLGQGPEFLIYFQGTGAADDSGLPNDRFFAVRPEGSVSTLKIQRTERGDSAVYLCASSPLTSGTELFFGEGSRLTVL.

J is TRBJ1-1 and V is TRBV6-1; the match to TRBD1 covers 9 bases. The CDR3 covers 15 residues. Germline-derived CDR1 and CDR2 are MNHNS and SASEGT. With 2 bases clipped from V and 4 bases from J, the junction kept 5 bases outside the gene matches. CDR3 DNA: TGTGCCAGCAGTGAATCCGAGACAGGGGGCACTGAAGCTTTCTTT. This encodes CASSESETGGTEAFF.

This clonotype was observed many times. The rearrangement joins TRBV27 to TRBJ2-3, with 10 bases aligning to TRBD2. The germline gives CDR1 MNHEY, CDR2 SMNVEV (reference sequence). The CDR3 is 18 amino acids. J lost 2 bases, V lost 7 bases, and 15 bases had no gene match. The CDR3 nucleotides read TGTGCCAGCACCCCTCCTGGGCGGACTAGCGGAATCACAGATACGCAGTATTTT. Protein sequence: CASTPPGRTSGITDTQYF.

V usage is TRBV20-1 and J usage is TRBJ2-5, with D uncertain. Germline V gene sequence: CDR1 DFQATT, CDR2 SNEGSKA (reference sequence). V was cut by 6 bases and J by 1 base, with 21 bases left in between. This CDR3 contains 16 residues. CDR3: CSAIRASRLSQETQYF. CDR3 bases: TGCAGTGCCATTAGGGCCTCACGCCTTTCCCAAGAGACCCAGTACTTC.

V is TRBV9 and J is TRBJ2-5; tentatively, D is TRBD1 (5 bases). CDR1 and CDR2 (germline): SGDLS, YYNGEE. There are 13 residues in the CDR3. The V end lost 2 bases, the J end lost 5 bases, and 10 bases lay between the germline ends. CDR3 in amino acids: CASSVTPGETQYF. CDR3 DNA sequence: TGTGCCAGCAGCGTGACCCCAGGGGAGACCCAGTACTTC.

The CDR3 DNA follows: TGTGCCATCAGGGGGACAAACACTGAAGCTTTCTTT. Translating gives CAIRGTNTEAFF. The chain is built from TRBV10-3 and TRBJ1-1; D might be TRBD1 (6 bases). This CDR3 has 12 residues. Germline CDR1 reads ENHRY; CDR2 reads SYGVKD. Trimming shortened V by 6 bases and J by 2 bases, and 7 bases separated the two germline ends.

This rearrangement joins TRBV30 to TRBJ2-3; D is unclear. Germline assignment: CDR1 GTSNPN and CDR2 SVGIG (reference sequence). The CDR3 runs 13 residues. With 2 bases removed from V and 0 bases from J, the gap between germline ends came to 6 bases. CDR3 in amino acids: CAWSPPSTDTQYF. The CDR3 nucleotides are TGTGCCTGGAGTCCACCTAGCACAGATACGCAGTATTTT. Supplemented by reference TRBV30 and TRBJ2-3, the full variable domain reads SQTIHQWPATLVQPVGSPLSLECTVEGTSNPNLYWYRQAAGRGLQLLFYSVGIGQISSEVPQNLSASRPQDRQFILSSKKLLLSDSGFYLCAWSPPSTDTQYFGPGTRLTVL.